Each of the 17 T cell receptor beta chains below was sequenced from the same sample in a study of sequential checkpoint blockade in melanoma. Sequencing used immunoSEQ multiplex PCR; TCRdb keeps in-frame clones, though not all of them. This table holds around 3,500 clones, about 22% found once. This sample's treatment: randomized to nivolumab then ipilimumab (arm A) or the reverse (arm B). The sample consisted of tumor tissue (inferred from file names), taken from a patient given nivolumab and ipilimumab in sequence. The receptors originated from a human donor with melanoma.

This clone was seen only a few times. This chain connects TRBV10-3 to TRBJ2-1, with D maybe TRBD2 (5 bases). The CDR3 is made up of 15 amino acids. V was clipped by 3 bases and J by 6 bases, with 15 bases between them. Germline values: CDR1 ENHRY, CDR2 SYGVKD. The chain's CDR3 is CAISEDREIANEQFF. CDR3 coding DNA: TGTGCCATCAGTGAAGATAGGGAGATCGCCAATGAGCAGTTCTTC.

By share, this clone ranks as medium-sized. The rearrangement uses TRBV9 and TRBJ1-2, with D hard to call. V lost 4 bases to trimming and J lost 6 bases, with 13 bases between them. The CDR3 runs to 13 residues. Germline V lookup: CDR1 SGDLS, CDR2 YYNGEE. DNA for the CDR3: TGTGCCAGCAGCCTCCTCACCGGACATGGCTACACCTTC. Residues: CASSLLTGHGYTF.

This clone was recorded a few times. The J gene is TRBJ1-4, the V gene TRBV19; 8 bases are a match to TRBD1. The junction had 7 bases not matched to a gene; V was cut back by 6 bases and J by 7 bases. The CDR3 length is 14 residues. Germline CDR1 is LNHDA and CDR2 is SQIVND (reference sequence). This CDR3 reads CASRDRVGGEKLFF. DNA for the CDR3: TGTGCCAGTAGGGACAGGGTGGGTGGTGAAAAACTGTTTTTT.

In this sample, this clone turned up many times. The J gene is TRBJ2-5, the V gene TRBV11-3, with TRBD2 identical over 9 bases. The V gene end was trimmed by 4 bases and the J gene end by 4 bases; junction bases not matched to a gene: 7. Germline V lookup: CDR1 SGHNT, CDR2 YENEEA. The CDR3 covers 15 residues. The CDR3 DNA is TGTGCCAGCAGCTATGTAGCGGGGGAGGCAGAGACCCAGTACTTC. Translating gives CASSYVAGEAETQYF.

CDR3 nucleotides: TGTGCCAGCAGCTCGGGACAGGGGTGGGACACCGGGGAGCTGTTTTTT. Its translation is CASSSGQGWDTGELFF. The chain combines TRBV11-3 with TRBJ2-2, with 10 nucleotides matching TRBD1. The CDR3 is 16 amino acids. J was trimmed by 3 bases and V by 4 bases; bases with no gene match: 5. Germline CDR1 SGHNT, CDR2 YENEEA. Using reference TRBV11-3 and TRBJ2-2 for the parts outside the CDR3, the full variable domain is EAGVVQSPRYKIIEKKQPVAFWCNPISGHNTLYWYLQNLGQGPELLIRYENEEAVDDSQLPKDRFSAERLKGVDSTLKIQPAELGDSAVYLCASSSGQGWDTGELFFGEGSRLTVL.

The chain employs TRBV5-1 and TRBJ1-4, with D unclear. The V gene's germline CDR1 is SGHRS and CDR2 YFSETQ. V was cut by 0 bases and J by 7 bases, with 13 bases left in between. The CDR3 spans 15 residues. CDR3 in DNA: TGCGCCAGCAGCTTGGTCGGCCAGAGAGGTGAAAAACTGTTTTTT. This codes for CASSLVGQRGEKLFF. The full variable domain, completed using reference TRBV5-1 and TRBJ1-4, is KAGVTQTPRYLIKTRGQQVTLSCSPISGHRSVSWYQQTPGQGLQFLFEYFSETQRNKGNFPGRFSGRQFSNSRSEMNVSTLELGDSALYLCASSLVGQRGEKLFFGSGTQLSVL.

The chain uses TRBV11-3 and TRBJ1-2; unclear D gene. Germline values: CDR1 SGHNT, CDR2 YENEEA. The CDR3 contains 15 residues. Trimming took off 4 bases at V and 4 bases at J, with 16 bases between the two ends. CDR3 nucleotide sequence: TGTGCCAGCAGCTCCCCGGGCAGCGGAAGCTATGGCTACACCTTC. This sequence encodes CASSSPGSGSYGYTF.

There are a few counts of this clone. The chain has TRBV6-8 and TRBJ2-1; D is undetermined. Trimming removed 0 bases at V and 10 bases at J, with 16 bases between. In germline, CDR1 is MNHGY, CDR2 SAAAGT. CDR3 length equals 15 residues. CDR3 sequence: CASSYSLPPLWEQFF. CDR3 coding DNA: TGTGCCAGCAGTTACTCGCTGCCCCCTCTCTGGGAGCAGTTCTTC.

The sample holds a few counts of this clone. The CDR3 sequence: CASSSQVLGNTIYF. CDR3 coding DNA: TGTGCCAGCAGCTCCCAGGTTCTTGGAAACACCATATATTTT. The chain couples TRBV11-3 to TRBJ1-3; no reliable D call. CDR3 length equals 14 residues. With 4 bases removed from V and 3 bases from J, the gap between germline ends came to 10 bases. CDR1 SGHNT and CDR2 YENEEA come from the germline V gene.

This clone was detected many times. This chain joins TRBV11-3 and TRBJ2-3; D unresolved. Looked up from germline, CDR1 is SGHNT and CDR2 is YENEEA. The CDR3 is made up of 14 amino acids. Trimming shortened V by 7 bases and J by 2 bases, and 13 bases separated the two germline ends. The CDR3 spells CASTRTGDTDTQYF. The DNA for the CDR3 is TGTGCCAGCACTCGGACCGGCGACACAGATACGCAGTATTTT.

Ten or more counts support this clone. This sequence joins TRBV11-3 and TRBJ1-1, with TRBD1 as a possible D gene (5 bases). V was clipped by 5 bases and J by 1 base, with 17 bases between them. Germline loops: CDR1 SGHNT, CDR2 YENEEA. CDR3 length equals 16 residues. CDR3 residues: CASSQIPGRTNTEAFF. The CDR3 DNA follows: TGTGCCAGCAGCCAAATACCGGGACGCACGAACACTGAAGCTTTCTTT.

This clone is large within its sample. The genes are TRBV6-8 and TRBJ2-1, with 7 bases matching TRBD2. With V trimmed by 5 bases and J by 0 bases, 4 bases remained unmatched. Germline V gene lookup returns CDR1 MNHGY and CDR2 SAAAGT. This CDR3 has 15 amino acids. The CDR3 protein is CASSGAGYSYNEQFF. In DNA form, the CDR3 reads TGTGCCAGCAGTGGAGCGGGGTACTCCTACAATGAGCAGTTCTTC.

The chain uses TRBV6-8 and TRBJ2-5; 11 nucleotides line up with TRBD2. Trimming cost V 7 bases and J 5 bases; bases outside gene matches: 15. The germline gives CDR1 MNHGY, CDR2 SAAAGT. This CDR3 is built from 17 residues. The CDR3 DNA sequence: TGTGCCAGCACCTCCCGTAGCGGGGGGGTACCTCGGGAGACCCAGTACTTC. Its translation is CASTSRSGGVPRETQYF.

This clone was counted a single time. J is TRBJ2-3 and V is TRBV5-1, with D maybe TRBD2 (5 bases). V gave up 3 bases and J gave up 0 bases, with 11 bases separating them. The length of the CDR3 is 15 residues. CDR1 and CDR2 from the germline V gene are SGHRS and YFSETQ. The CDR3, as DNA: TGCGCCAGCAGCTCGGGATACGCTAGCACAGATACGCAGTATTTT. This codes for CASSSGYASTDTQYF.

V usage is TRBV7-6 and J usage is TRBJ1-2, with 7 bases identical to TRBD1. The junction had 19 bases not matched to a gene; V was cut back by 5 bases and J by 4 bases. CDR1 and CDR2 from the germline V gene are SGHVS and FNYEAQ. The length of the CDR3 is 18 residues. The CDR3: CASSMPTPGQSKTYGYTF. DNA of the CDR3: TGTGCCAGCAGCATGCCGACGCCGGGACAGAGCAAAACCTATGGCTACACCTTC.

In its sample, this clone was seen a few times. The CDR3 loop reads CASRGGREDTQYF. DNA for the CDR3: TGCGCCAGCAGGGGGGGGCGGGAAGATACGCAGTATTTT. The chain links TRBV10-2 to TRBJ2-3, with D perhaps matching TRBD2 (7 bases). The CDR3 contains 13 residues. Germline values: CDR1 WSHSY, CDR2 SAAADI. Between the trimmed V and J ends, which lost 6 bases and 5 bases, there was a span of 12 bases.

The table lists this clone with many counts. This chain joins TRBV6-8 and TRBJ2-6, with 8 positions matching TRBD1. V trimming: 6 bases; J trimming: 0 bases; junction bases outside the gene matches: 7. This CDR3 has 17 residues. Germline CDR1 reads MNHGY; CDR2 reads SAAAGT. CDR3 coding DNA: TGTGCCAGCAGAACCGGGACAGGTGTCTCTGGGGCCAACGTCCTGACTTTC. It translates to CASRTGTGVSGANVLTF.